The 5 T cell receptor beta chains below were found in one sample sequenced in a study of blood T cell repertoires in COVID-19. Assay used: immunoSEQ multiplex PCR; TCRdb lists only in-frame clones, some missing. The top ten clones hold under 40% of a sample with approximately 70,000 clones, 85% to 90% of them seen once. The sequencing input was peripheral blood. These receptors were taken from an elderly woman with active or convalescent COVID-19.

In this sample, this clone turned up once. This specimen includes other DNA sequences encoding the same CDR3. The chain carries TRBV27 and TRBJ2-7, with 10 bases fitting TRBD1. CDR1 and CDR2 from the germline V gene are MNHEY and SMNVEV (reference sequence). This CDR3 is built from 14 residues. Unmatched junction bases numbered 2, after V lost 4 bases and J lost 2 bases. The CDR3 here is CASSSDRGAYEQYF. CDR3 DNA: TGTGCCAGCAGTTCGGACAGGGGGGCCTACGAGCAGTACTTC.

The rearrangement links TRBV3-1 (or the pseudogene TRBV3-2) to TRBJ2-5, with D unclear. Germline CDR1 is LGHDT and CDR2 is YNNKEL (reference sequence). V lost 4 bases and J 4 bases, leaving 7 bases between the germline ends. The CDR3 is 12 residues long. This chain's CDR3 is CASSRAGETQYF. CDR3 nucleotide sequence: TGTGCCAGCAGCCGGGCCGGAGAGACCCAGTACTTC.

The V call is TRBV7-7, the J call TRBJ1-6; D is possibly TRBD1 (6 bases). Deletions cut 1 base from V and 0 bases from J, with 19 bases between. This CDR3 comprises 20 residues. In germline, CDR1 is SSHAT, CDR2 FNYEAQ (reference sequence). This CDR3 is CASSLGMGQGPSSYNSPLHF. DNA of the CDR3: TGTGCCAGCAGCTTAGGGATGGGGCAGGGGCCTAGCTCCTATAATTCACCCCTCCACTTT. Variable domain in full (rest from reference TRBV7-7 and TRBJ1-6): GAGVSQSPRYKVTKRGQDVTLRCDPISSHATLYWYQQALGQGPEFLTYFNYEAQPDKSGLPSDRFSAERPEGSISTLTIQRTEQRDSAMYRCASSLGMGQGPSSYNSPLHFGNGTRLTVT.

The rearrangement uses TRBV9 and TRBJ2-7; D is possibly TRBD1 (6 bases). The CDR3 loop spans 14 amino acids. The ends were cut back, 3 bases at V and 6 bases at J, with 16 bases in the middle. The V gene's germline CDR1 is SGDLS and CDR2 YYNGEE. The CDR3, as DNA: TGTGCCAGCAGCGCCCCAGGGGTATCGAGCGAGCAGTACTTC. Protein product: CASSAPGVSSEQYF.

The chain employs TRBV19 and TRBJ1-1, with D perhaps TRBD1 (6 bases). Between the trimmed V and J ends, which lost 7 bases and 4 bases, there was a span of 16 bases. Germline V gene data show CDR1 as LNHDA and CDR2 as SQIVND (reference sequence). The length of the CDR3 is 14 residues. Written as DNA, the CDR3 is TGTGCCAGTAACATACAGGGCTTTGGCACTGAAGCTTTCTTT. Translation: CASNIQGFGTEAFF. Supplemented by reference TRBV19 and TRBJ1-1, the full variable domain reads DGGITQSPKYLFRKEGQNVTLSCEQNLNHDAMYWYRQDPGQGLRLIYYSQIVNDFQKGDIAEGYSVSREKKESFPLTVTSAQKNPTAFYLCASNIQGFGTEAFFGQGTRLTVV.